The entry below describes one TCR beta chain. Primers included in the PCR were 60 Vbeta and 13 Jbeta primers. TCRdb's table, derived via immunoSEQ multiplex PCR, lists solely in-frame clones and lacks some. The top ten hold around 4.9% of the sample, which has approximately 150,000 clones, under 85% seen once. Germline loops: CDR1 LNHDA, CDR2 SQIVND (reference sequence). Trimming removed 5 bases at V and 9 bases at J, with 8 bases between. This CDR3 is built from 11 residues. The sample originates from a study of cytomegalovirus exposure and HLA in healthy donors. The chain couples TRBV19 to TRBJ2-1; D is unresolved. Sample: PBMCs. The origin of this receptor is a man aged 18 to 30 in good health and CMV-seronegative. CDR3 amino acids: CASSYYVEQFF. The DNA for the CDR3 is TGTGCCAGTAGTTACTACGTTGAGCAGTTCTTC.